This T cell receptor (beta chain) was identified in a study of T cells in Graves' hyperthyroidism and ophthalmopathy. Germline values: CDR1 SNHLY, CDR2 FYNNEI. CDR3 length equals 15 residues. Trimming removed 5 bases from V and 6 bases from J; junction bases left unmatched: 9. Each ophthalmopathy patient scored at least 3 on the Clinical Activity Score and at least 4 on NOSPECS grade, with duration under 3 months. Exclusion criteria comprised uncontrolled infection, other autoimmune disease, pregnancy or lactation. Diagnoses used clinical symptoms, serum thyroxine and TRAb, thyroid ultrasound and orbital computed tomography. The authors obtained PBMCs from 9 to 10 ml of fresh peripheral blood. RNA transcripts provided the source from which TCR beta CDR3 regions were amplified. In the first-round RT-PCR of the TCR CDR3, the HTBI primer set was used. TCRdb reanalysed the multiplex PCR reads using MiXCR and keeps one entry per CDR3 protein. Here the sample spans around 300,000 distinct CDR3 sequences, over 20% being singletons.

This clonotype has a count of ten or more. The TCR sequence derives from a man younger than 45 with Graves' ophthalmopathy. The gene calls are TRBV2 and TRBJ1-5; the match to TRBD1 covers 8 bases. The specimen sequenced was blood. The CDR3 sequence: CASSSQGARAQPQHF. In nucleotides, the CDR3 is TGTGCCAGCAGTTCTCAGGGGGCTCGGGCTCAGCCCCAGCATTTT.